The clone carrying this T cell receptor (beta chain) was observed a single time. Original processing methods: Amplification from reference gene primers served as the basis for estimated nucleated cell counts. Measured with immunoSEQ multiplex PCR; TCRdb has only the in-frame clones, and not every one. V, J and clone size derive from that table, while D and trimming were established from the DNA sequence. The data contain over 150,000 clones, about 90% of them singletons. This record comes from a study of blood T cell repertoires in COVID-19. Whole-study context: Sources were T cells, B-cell-depleted T cells, or PBMCs; the material itself was cDNA or gDNA.

CDR1 is SGDLS, CDR2 YYNGEE, per germline. Trimming left V 0 bases short and J 7 bases short, with 11 bases between. This CDR3 has 15 amino acids. V and J are TRBV9 and TRBJ1-6; D is possibly TRBD1 (5 bases). The source material was peripheral blood. This TCR was recovered from a middle-aged man with acute or convalescent COVID-19. The CDR3: CASSVGGGKNSPLHF. DNA for the CDR3: TGTGCCAGCAGCGTAGGCGGGGGTAAGAATTCACCCCTCCACTTT.